The next 9 T cell receptor beta chains were all read from a single sample in a study of blood T cell repertoires in COVID-19. Here immunoSEQ multiplex PCR was the method, and the copy in TCRdb shows in-frame clones only, minus some. This table holds under 250,000 clones, approximately 84% found once. Material for sequencing was peripheral blood. Source of these receptors: a man aged 50-60 years with active or convalescent COVID-19.

This chain links TRBV27 with TRBJ2-1, with 7 bases aligning to TRBD1. Unmatched junction bases numbered 7, after V lost 3 bases and J lost 5 bases. The CDR3 covers 15 residues. Germline V lookup: CDR1 MNHEY, CDR2 SMNVEV (reference sequence). CDR3 sequence reads: CASSFAGTANNEQFF. The DNA for the CDR3 is TGTGCCAGCAGTTTCGCCGGGACAGCTAACAATGAGCAGTTCTTC.

The rearrangement joins TRBV19 to TRBJ1-2; 7 nucleotides match TRBD1. After removal of 4 bases from V and 0 bases from J, the junction contained 8 bases not matched to a gene. CDR3 size: 16 residues. The germline CDR1 and CDR2 sequences are LNHDA and SQIVND (reference sequence). DNA for the CDR3: TGTGCCAGTAGTAAAATCCCGGGACAGTCTAACTATGGCTACACCTTC. Protein: CASSKIPGQSNYGYTF. Full variable domain (remainder filled in from reference TRBV19 and TRBJ1-2): DGGITQSPKYLFRKEGQNVTLSCEQNLNHDAMYWYRQDPGQGLRLIYYSQIVNDFQKGDIAEGYSVSREKKESFPLTVTSAQKNPTAFYLCASSKIPGQSNYGYTFGSGTRLTVV.

The sample holds many counts of this clone. This chain connects TRBV2 to TRBJ2-1; D unclear. CDR1 and CDR2 from the germline V gene are SNHLY and FYNNEI. The CDR3 is 16 residues long. V was trimmed by 4 bases and J by 0 bases, leaving 13 bases between them. This chain's CDR3 is CASSGPRHTSYNEQFF. The CDR3, as DNA: TGTGCCAGCAGTGGTCCGAGACATACCTCCTACAATGAGCAGTTCTTC.

The chain couples TRBV29-1 to TRBJ1-2, with D possibly TRBD1 on 6 matching bases. This CDR3 region has 11 residues. Germline V gene lookup returns CDR1 SQVTM and CDR2 ANQGSEA. V shed 7 bases and J shed 4 bases, with 10 bases lying between them. In DNA, the CDR3 is TGCAGCGGTGTGACAGGCTATGGCTACACCTTC. Translation gives CSGVTGYGYTF.

V gene TRBV5-1 combines with J gene TRBJ2-7; 9 bases agree with TRBD1. The CDR3 loop spans 14 amino acids. With V trimmed by 4 bases and J by 2 bases, 4 bases remained unmatched. The germline V gene encodes CDR1 SGHRS and CDR2 YFSETQ. In nucleotides, the CDR3 is TGCGCCAGCAGCCCTGGACAGGGGCCCTACGAGCAGTACTTC. Amino acid sequence: CASSPGQGPYEQYF.

The chain joins TRBV4-1 to TRBJ2-7; 10 bases match TRBD2. There are 16 residues in the CDR3. V was clipped by 0 bases and J by 2 bases; unmatched bases: 4. Germline CDR1 reads MGHRA; CDR2 reads YSYEKL. CDR3 nucleotide sequence: TGCGCCAGCAGCCAAGACACTAGCGGGGTTACCTACGAGCAGTACTTC. This sequence encodes CASSQDTSGVTYEQYF.

The rearrangement uses TRBV12-3 or TRBV12-4 and TRBJ1-4, with D tentatively TRBD1 (6 bases). Trimming took off 6 bases at V and 8 bases at J, with 10 bases between the two ends. The length of the CDR3 is 12 residues. CDR3: CASSRGGEKLFF. CDR3 coding DNA: TGTGCCAGCAGCAGGGGTGGAGAAAAACTGTTTTTT.

The genes are TRBV23-1 and TRBJ1-2; D may be TRBD1 (5 bases). TRBV23-1 is an ORF for which the function is uncertain. Between the trimmed V and J ends, which lost 4 bases and 0 bases, there was a span of 24 bases. The CDR3 runs to 19 residues. The CDR3 coding sequence is TGCGCCAGCAGTCCTCTCGACGGGGGACCTCATCCACCTAACTATGGCTACACCTTC. It codes for CASSPLDGGPHPPNYGYTF.

The chain has TRBV4-2 and TRBJ1-1; TRBD1 might be the D (5 bases). V lost 0 bases, J lost 4 bases, and 9 bases lay in between. Germline values: CDR1 LGHNA, CDR2 YNFKEQ. The CDR3 spans 14 residues. The CDR3 sequence is CASSQDIRGTEAFF. In DNA, the CDR3 is TGTGCCAGCAGCCAAGATATAAGGGGCACTGAAGCTTTCTTT.